These 15 T cell receptor beta chains came from one sample sequenced in a study of T cell responses to AZD1222 COVID-19 vaccine. The data were produced by immunoSEQ multiplex PCR, yet TCRdb's version contains in-frame clones alone and is incomplete. The sample contains roughly 150,000 clones, approximately 90% of which appear only once. The material was peripheral blood, obtained 28 days after the second AZD1222 dose. The receptors originated from an adult who received the AZD1222 COVID-19 vaccine.

The V gene is TRBV18, the J gene TRBJ1-5; D is unresolved. Germline CDR1 and CDR2: KGHSH and LQKENI. This CDR3 comprises 15 residues. V was cut by 4 bases and J by 4 bases, with 14 bases left in between. The CDR3 sequence is CASSRTFDTNQPQHF. CDR3 nucleotide sequence: TGTGCCAGCTCACGAACCTTTGACACAAATCAGCCCCAGCATTTT.

The V call is TRBV16, the J call TRBJ2-1; D is perhaps TRBD1 or TRBD2 (5 bases each). The germline CDR1 and CDR2 sequences are KGHSY and FQNENV. The CDR3 covers 12 residues. Trimming took off 1 base at V and 8 bases at J, with 6 bases between the two ends. The CDR3 loop is CASSQLGDEQFF. The CDR3 DNA reads TGTGCCAGCAGCCAATTGGGGGATGAGCAGTTCTTC. Full variable domain (remainder filled in from reference TRBV16 and TRBJ2-1): GEEVAQTPKHLVRGEGQKAKLYCAPIKGHSYVFWYQQVLKNEFKFLISFQNENVFDETGMPKERFSAKCLPNSPCSLEIQATKLEDSAVYFCASSQLGDEQFFGPGTRLTVL.

J is TRBJ2-7 and V is TRBV11-2; 9 bases line up with TRBD1. V shed 3 bases, J shed 5 bases, and the junction held 5 bases outside the gene matches. The CDR3 runs to 14 residues. Germline assignment: CDR1 SGHAT and CDR2 FQNNGV. The chain's CDR3 is CASSLGTGRDEQYF. Here the CDR3 DNA reads TGTGCCAGCAGCTTGGGGACAGGGCGCGACGAGCAGTACTTC.

The gene calls are TRBV9 and TRBJ1-2; weak D call: TRBD1 (6 bases). Trimming removed 7 bases at V and 4 bases at J, with 20 bases between. Germline CDR1 is SGDLS and CDR2 is YYNGEE. The CDR3 has 15 residues. CDR3 in DNA: TGTGCCAGCGAAGCGCAATCAGGGGCGGGCTATGGCTACACCTTC. Protein: CASEAQSGAGYGYTF. Drawing the rest from reference TRBV9 and TRBJ1-2, the complete variable domain is DSGVTQTPKHLITATGQRVTLRCSPRSGDLSVYWYQQSLDQGLQFLIQYYNGEERAKGNILERFSAQQFPDLHSELNLSSLELGDSALYFCASEAQSGAGYGYTFGSGTRLTVV.

CDR3 sequence reads: CASSPPLARGHEKLFF. Here the CDR3 DNA reads TGTGCCAGCAGCCCCCCTCTCGCGAGGGGGCATGAAAAACTGTTTTTT. The gene calls are TRBV21-1 and TRBJ1-4; TRBD1, the table's D call, was not compared with the DNA. TRBV21-1 is a pseudogene locus. CDR3 length: 16 residues.

The chain uses TRBV7-2 and TRBJ1-1, with 7 nucleotides matching TRBD1. Germline V gene data show CDR1 as SGHTA and CDR2 as FQGNSA. The V gene end was trimmed by 7 bases and the J gene end by 4 bases; junction bases not matched to a gene: 9. CDR3 length: 14 residues. CDR3 coding DNA: TGTGCCAGCACCTTCCGGGACAGAGCCACTGAAGCTTTCTTT. This translates into CASTFRDRATEAFF.

The V gene is TRBV19, the J gene TRBJ2-1; D is perhaps TRBD1 (5 bases). The V gene's germline CDR1 is LNHDA and CDR2 SQIVND (reference sequence). V lost 6 bases to trimming and J lost 8 bases, with 14 bases between them. The CDR3 sequence is 13 residues long. CDR3 region: CASSHRWLDEQFF. The CDR3 DNA sequence: TGTGCCAGTAGCCACAGGTGGTTAGATGAGCAGTTCTTC.

The V gene is TRBV4-1, the J gene TRBJ1-2; D not certain. V was trimmed by 0 bases and J by 8 bases, leaving 16 bases between them. Germline CDR1 MGHRA, CDR2 YSYEKL. CDR3 length equals 15 residues. The CDR3 DNA sequence: TGCGCCAGCAGCCAAGATCGCGGGGTACAGTCCGGCTACACCTTC. Translated, it gives CASSQDRGVQSGYTF.

The chain recombines TRBV5-1 with TRBJ2-1; TRBD2 matches 13 bases. From germline, CDR1 is SGHRS and CDR2 YFSETQ. The V and J ends lost 2 bases and 7 bases, in that order; junction bases with no gene match: 3. The CDR3 is made up of 15 amino acids. Here the CDR3 DNA reads TGCGCCAGCAGCTTACTAGCGGGAGGGGGAAATGAGCAGTTCTTC. Protein product: CASSLLAGGGNEQFF. Complete variable domain (other parts from reference TRBV5-1 and TRBJ2-1): KAGVTQTPRYLIKTRGQQVTLSCSPISGHRSVSWYQQTPGQGLQFLFEYFSETQRNKGNFPGRFSGRQFSNSRSEMNVSTLELGDSALYLCASSLLAGGGNEQFFGPGTRLTVL.

The CDR3 region is CASGQLALSGTQYF. The DNA for the CDR3 is TGCGCCAGCGGTCAGCTAGCACTCTCGGGGACCCAGTACTTC. The chain has TRBV4-1 and TRBJ2-5; TRBD2 might be the D (5 bases). CDR1 is MGHRA and CDR2 is YSYEKL in the germline V gene. The V end lost 8 bases, the J end lost 7 bases, and 20 bases lay between the germline ends. The length of the CDR3 is 14 residues.

V usage is TRBV19 and J usage is TRBJ2-2; 7 positions agree with TRBD1. The germline CDR1 and CDR2 sequences are LNHDA and SQIVND (reference sequence). The CDR3 sequence is 15 residues long. V dropped 5 bases and J dropped 4; count of bases not matched to a gene: 7. The CDR3 DNA reads as TGTGCCAGTAGTGTTCGACAGGGCACCACCGGGGAGCTGTTTTTT. This sequence encodes CASSVRQGTTGELFF.

V usage is TRBV10-3 and J usage is TRBJ2-2; a weak D match, TRBD2 (6 bases). Germline CDR1 ENHRY, CDR2 SYGVKD. The CDR3 is 14 amino acids. The ends were cut back, 5 bases at V and 1 base at J, with 8 bases in the middle. CDR3 sequence: CAISPRENTGELFF. CDR3 in DNA: TGTGCCATCAGTCCGCGGGAGAACACCGGGGAGCTGTTTTTT.

This chain joins TRBV2 and TRBJ1-5; D possibly corresponds to TRBD1 (5 bases). The V and J ends lost 6 bases and 0 bases respectively, with 9 bases between them. Germline V lookup: CDR1 SNHLY, CDR2 FYNNEI. The CDR3 has 14 amino acids. The CDR3 loop reads CASSRDYSNQPQHF. The CDR3 DNA is TGTGCCAGCAGCAGGGACTATAGCAATCAGCCCCAGCATTTT.

J is TRBJ1-6 and V is TRBV14; unclear D gene. The germline V gene has CDR1 SGHDN and CDR2 FVKESK. The CDR3 is 13 residues long. Trimming pared 0 bases from V and 8 bases from J, leaving 5 bases between. The CDR3 loop is CASSQDIDSPLHF. CDR3 in DNA: TGTGCCAGCAGCCAAGATATAGATTCACCCCTCCACTTT.

The chain uses TRBV6-1 and TRBJ1-2, with TRBD1 matching 10 bases. Germline lookup yields CDR1 MNHNS and CDR2 SASEGT. The J segment lost 5 bases and the V segment lost 3 bases, leaving 6 bases of the junction unmatched. The length of the CDR3 is 15 residues. Here the CDR3 DNA reads TGTGCCAGCAGTGAGGGGGCGGGACAGGGGTATGGCTACACCTTC. It yields the protein CASSEGAGQGYGYTF.